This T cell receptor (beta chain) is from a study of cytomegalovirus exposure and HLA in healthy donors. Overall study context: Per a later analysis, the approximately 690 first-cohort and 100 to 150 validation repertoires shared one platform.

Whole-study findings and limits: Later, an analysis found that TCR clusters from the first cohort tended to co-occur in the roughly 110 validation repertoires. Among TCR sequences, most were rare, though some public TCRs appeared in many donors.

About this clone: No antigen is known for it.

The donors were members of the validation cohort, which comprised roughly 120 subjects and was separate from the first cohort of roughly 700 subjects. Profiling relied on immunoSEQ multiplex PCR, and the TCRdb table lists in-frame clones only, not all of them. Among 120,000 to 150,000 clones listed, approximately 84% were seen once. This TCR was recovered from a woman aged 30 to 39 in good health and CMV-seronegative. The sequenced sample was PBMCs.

The CDR3 nucleotides read TGTGCCAGCTCACCCGGGACAGGGATCTCCTACAATGAGCAGTTCTTC. Its translation is CASSPGTGISYNEQFF. The gene calls are TRBV18 and TRBJ2-1, with 9 bases identical to TRBD1. The CDR3 is made up of 16 amino acids. Germline V gene data show CDR1 as KGHSH and CDR2 as LQKENI. V trimming: 3 bases; J trimming: 0 bases; junction bases outside the gene matches: 3.